A selection of T cell receptor beta chains follows, all from one sample in a study of blood T cell repertoires in COVID-19. Produced via immunoSEQ multiplex PCR; TCRdb's table is partial and in-frame only. This table has over 75,000 clones, more than 75% appearing once. The specimen sequenced was peripheral blood. All receptors come from a human donor in a cohort sampled during active COVID-19. Both conserved end residues are part of each CDR3. D genes are given only for firm matches.

CASTSGEDYEKLFF	TGTGCCAGTACGTCAGGGGAAGATTATGAAAAACTGTTTTTT	-	TRBJ1-4	TRBV19
CASSAGTSGTYEQYF	TGTGCCAGCAGCGCCGGGACTAGCGGGACCTACGAGCAGTACTTC	TRBD2	TRBJ2-7	TRBV9
CATSAGELGGELFF	TGTGCCACCAGTGCGGGGGAGCTCGGCGGGGAGCTGTTTTTT	-	TRBJ2-2	TRBV24-1
CASSYALGTGSYEQYF	TGTGCCAGCAGTTACGCGTTGGGGACAGGGAGCTACGAGCAGTACTTC	TRBD1	TRBJ2-7	TRBV6-5
CASRPGLSTDTQYF	TGTGCCAGTCGGCCGGGACTCAGCACAGATACGCAGTATTTT	-	TRBJ2-3	TRBV7-9
CASSFGSNQPQHF	TGTGCCAGCAGCTTCGGGAGCAATCAGCCCCAGCATTTT	-	TRBJ1-5	TRBV7-2
CAWSVGSGELFF	TGTGCCTGGAGTGTGGGGAGCGGGGAGCTGTTTTTT	-	TRBJ2-2	TRBV30
CASSLAARSYGYTF	TGTGCCAGCAGCTTGGCTGCCAGAAGCTATGGCTACACCTTC	-	TRBJ1-2	TRBV5-6
CASGLRSGRKTGELFF	TGTGCTAGTGGTTTGAGGAGCGGGAGGAAAACCGGGGAGCTGTTTTTT	TRBD2	TRBJ2-2	TRBV12-5
CASSPGLAGPYEQYF	TGTGCCAGCAGCCCAGGACTAGCGGGCCCCTACGAGCAGTACTTC	TRBD2	TRBJ2-7	TRBV9